Following are 6 T cell receptor beta chains from one sample sequenced in a study of CD8+ T cells in alopecia areata (dated by TCRdb to between 2017 and 2018). Library generation was performed with the immunoSEQ multiplex PCR assay. For TCR sequencing, RNA was extracted from every sample and reverse transcribed into cDNA to serve as template. TCRdb's version of the immuneACCESS table is confined to in-frame rearrangements and falls short of the full clone set. An unresolved V gene accounts for under half of the shortfall where checked; the remainder is of unknown origin. A total of about 37,000 clones appear in this sample, nearly 55% of them only once. Approximately 1.7% of the sample belongs to the ten largest clones. In 4 or 5 patients from the biomarker study, an additional sort separated CD25+CD127- cells out of the CD4+ cells. Sequenced sample: CD4+ Tregs sorted from blood. The receptor source for this set is a human donor with alopecia areata.

The chain uses TRBV4-3 and TRBJ2-1; no definite D call. Per the germline V gene, CDR1 is LGHNA and CDR2 is YSLEER. The CDR3 consists of 15 residues. Trimming took 6 bases from V and 0 from J, leaving 12 bases between them. CDR3 sequence reads: CASRITTSSYNEQFF. CDR3 in DNA: TGCGCCAGCAGGATCACTACCAGCTCCTACAATGAGCAGTTCTTC.

This clone has a handful of counts. This rearrangement joins TRBV7-3 to TRBJ1-2; 7 bases map to TRBD1. Per germline, CDR1 SGHTA and CDR2 FQGTGA. This CDR3 is 13 amino acids long. J lost 10 bases, V lost 2 bases, and 7 bases had no gene match. CDR3 region: CASSLPGQGVYTF. The CDR3 bases are TGTGCCAGCAGCTTACCCGGGCAGGGGGTCTACACCTTC.

This clone was seen only a few times. This chain connects TRBV7-9 to TRBJ2-5; a weak D match, TRBD2 (6 bases). Between the trimmed V and J ends, which lost 5 bases and 2 bases, there was a span of 15 bases. The V gene's germline CDR1 is SEHNR and CDR2 FQNEAQ (reference sequence). The CDR3 sequence is 15 residues long. The CDR3 nucleotides read TGTGCCAGCAGCCTGGGGGGAGTGGGACAAGAGACCCAGTACTTC. It specifies CASSLGGVGQETQYF.

This rearrangement joins TRBV4-3 to TRBJ1-2; D unresolved. The CDR3 has 14 amino acids. The germline gives CDR1 LGHNA, CDR2 YSLEER. Trimming removed 0 bases at V and 8 bases at J, with 13 bases between. The chain's CDR3 is CASSQDRGPWGYTF. In DNA form, the CDR3 reads TGCGCCAGCAGCCAAGATCGTGGGCCGTGGGGCTACACCTTC.

The chain couples TRBV4-3 to TRBJ2-5; no clear D. Germline CDR1 is LGHNA and CDR2 is YSLEER. The CDR3 spans 13 residues. V was clipped by 2 bases and J by 5 bases, with 9 bases between them. CDR3 in amino acids: CASSQNSWETQYF. The CDR3 DNA sequence: TGCGCCAGCAGCCAAAATAGTTGGGAGACCCAGTACTTC.

Only a few counts were recorded for this clone. CDR3 nucleotides: TGTGCCAGCAGCCCAGTGGAGGGCACTGAAGCTTTCTTT. It yields the protein CASSPVEGTEAFF. V is TRBV7-3 and J is TRBJ1-1, with D uncertain. The length of the CDR3 is 13 residues. Trimming shortened V by 5 bases and J by 4 bases, and 11 bases separated the two germline ends. Germline V gene sequence: CDR1 SGHTA, CDR2 FQGTGA.